This T cell receptor (beta chain) stems from a study of blood T cell repertoires in COVID-19. For the study at large: The United States, Italy and Spain were the sources of the acute and convalescent COVID-19 samples. Sources were T cells, B-cell-depleted T cells, or PBMCs; the material itself was cDNA or gDNA.

The CDR3 extends over 15 amino acids. Germline-derived CDR1 and CDR2 are MNHEY and SVGAGI. Trimming shortened V by 7 bases and J by 2 bases, and 15 bases separated the two germline ends. The authors' processing: Scientists estimated how many nucleated cells there were by amplifying reference gene primers. The assay was immunoSEQ multiplex PCR, and TCRdb's table has in-frame clones only and misses some. V, J and clone size reflect that table, while D and trimming were determined from the DNA. The sample shows about 110,000 clones, 84% of them seen only once. The receptor comes from an elderly woman with active or convalescent COVID-19. Source material: peripheral blood. The chain employs TRBV6-5 and TRBJ2-1; possible D gene TRBD1, 6 bases. The CDR3 loop is CASTHPDRPYNEQFF. CDR3 coding DNA: TGTGCCAGCACCCACCCCGACAGGCCCTACAATGAGCAGTTCTTC.